This T cell receptor (beta chain) was documented in a study of tumor and adjacent non-tumor tissue in lung cancer. Overall study context: Aged about 31 to 80 years, patients included roughly ten men and 4 to 6 women with stage I to III disease. Samples averaged about 3.8 million productive TCRbeta reads each.

The library came from three nested PCR rounds adapted from ARM-PCR protocols. TCRdb called the multiplex PCR reads again in MiXCR, with one record for every CDR3 protein. This table holds 65,000 to 70,000 distinct CDR3 sequences, just under 60% found once. Concerning this clonotype itself: This CDR3 is missing its conserved last phenylalanine or tryptophan, likely due to a read error.

RNA was extracted from bulk tissue without any cell sorting. Chemotherapy-naive patients with new lung cancer underwent thoracic surgery in China, August–late 2014. The CDR3 contains 13 residues. Germline CDR1 and CDR2: MNHNS and SASEGT. The V and J ends lost 8 bases and 1 base respectively, with 11 bases between them. This rearrangement joins TRBV6-1 to TRBJ1-1; a possible D gene is TRBD1 (6 bases). The receptor's source is a man in his fifties with non-small cell lung cancer. Sequencing was carried out using lung tumor tissue. The CDR3 loop reads CASARDTNTEAFP. CDR3 nucleotide sequence: TGTGCCAGCGCCCGGGACACGAACACTGAAGCTTTCCCT.